These 15 T cell receptor beta chains were sequenced from one sample in a study of OX40 agonist ivuxolimab in advanced cancers. TCRdb's copy holds only in-frame clones and misses some; the assay was immunoSEQ multiplex PCR. The table lists under 85,000 clones, 85% to 90% of them singletons. Sequenced material: CD4+ or CD8+ T cells sorted from blood, taken in a trial of the OX40 agonist ivuxolimab. All receptors come from an adult with an advanced solid tumor such as melanoma, head and neck, liver or kidney cancer.

The rearrangement links TRBV11-2 to TRBJ1-2, with a weak D call TRBD1 (5 bases). V was clipped by 4 bases and J by 7 bases, with 13 bases between them. Germline V lookup: CDR1 SGHAT, CDR2 FQNNGV. This CDR3 is 13 amino acids long. The CDR3 is CASSSSGGGGYTF. The CDR3 nucleotides read TGTGCCAGCAGCTCGAGTGGGGGAGGTGGCTACACCTTC.

The chain recombines TRBV28 with TRBJ1-4, with 10 bases fitting TRBD1. Trimming removed 6 bases from V and 8 bases from J; junction bases left unmatched: 6. Germline CDR1 and CDR2: MDHEN and SYDVKM. The CDR3 is made up of 14 amino acids. CDR3 coding DNA: TGTGCCAGCAGCAAGACAGGGGGCTACGAAAAACTGTTTTTT. It translates to CASSKTGGYEKLFF.

This rearrangement joins TRBV9 to TRBJ2-1; no definite D call. CDR1 is SGDLS and CDR2 is YYNGEE in the germline V gene. V was pared by 0 bases and J by 3 bases, with 7 bases between. The CDR3 extends over 14 amino acids. The CDR3 reads CASSVDPSYNEQFF. Written as DNA, the CDR3 is TGTGCCAGCAGCGTAGACCCTAGCTACAATGAGCAGTTCTTC.

This sequence joins TRBV6-4 and TRBJ2-1; the match to TRBD2 covers 9 bases. In germline, CDR1 is MRHNA, CDR2 SNTAGT. The junction had 2 bases not matched to a gene; V was cut back by 0 bases and J by 2 bases. This CDR3 has 16 residues. CDR3 region: CASSDSASGAYNEQFF. The CDR3 DNA is TGTGCCAGCAGTGACTCGGCTAGCGGGGCCTACAATGAGCAGTTCTTC.

In its sample, this clone was seen a few times. The J gene is TRBJ1-4, the V gene TRBV2; 8 bases agree with TRBD1. The CDR3 loop spans 12 amino acids. Trimming cost V 8 bases and J 7 bases; bases outside gene matches: 3. The V gene's germline CDR1 is SNHLY and CDR2 FYNNEI. Written as DNA, the CDR3 is TGTGCCAGCTGCAGGGGGCCTGAAAAACTGTTTTTT. It specifies CASCRGPEKLFF.

The chain couples TRBV5-1 to TRBJ2-7, with no clear D. Germline lookup yields CDR1 SGHRS and CDR2 YFSETQ. The CDR3 loop spans 14 amino acids. Trimming took off 3 bases at V and 6 bases at J, with 16 bases between the two ends. In nucleotides, the CDR3 is TGCGCCAGCAGCTCCGGCGCCTTTTCCGGCGAGCAGTACTTC. The encoded protein is CASSSGAFSGEQYF.

The rearrangement links TRBV7-9 to TRBJ2-5; 12 bases agree with TRBD1. Per germline, CDR1 SEHNR and CDR2 FQNEAQ (reference sequence). V shed 1 base, J shed 4 bases, and the junction held 4 bases outside the gene matches. The CDR3 totals 16 residues. CDR3 DNA sequence: TGTGCCAGCAGCTTAGGGGACAGGGGGCGTTTAGAGACCCAGTACTTC. Protein product: CASSLGDRGRLETQYF.

The rearrangement joins TRBV5-1 to TRBJ1-6; 7 nucleotides agree with TRBD1. The length of the CDR3 is 14 residues. J lost 9 bases, V lost 2 bases, and 5 bases had no gene match. The germline V gene has CDR1 SGHRS and CDR2 YFSETQ. The CDR3 DNA reads TGCGCCAGCAGCTTAGGACAGGCGGGTTCACCCCTCCACTTT. Its translation is CASSLGQAGSPLHF.

This chain joins TRBV7-2 and TRBJ2-3; unclear D gene. Trimming took off 0 bases at V and 3 bases at J, with 10 bases between the two ends. The CDR3 runs to 15 residues. Germline CDR1 is SGHTA and CDR2 is FQGNSA. CDR3 nucleotide sequence: TGTGCCAGCAGCTTAGCGCTGGGTCCGACAGATACGCAGTATTTT. It specifies CASSLALGPTDTQYF.

This chain connects TRBV5-1 to TRBJ2-5; D gene unclear. Judging by the DNA end, TRBJ2-7 fits better; the J call may be wrong. Per the germline V gene, CDR1 is SGHRS and CDR2 is YFSETQ. The CDR3 is 14 residues long. CDR3 sequence (DNA): TGCGCCAGCAGCTCCGGCGCCTTTTCCGGCGAGCAGTACTTC. Translating it yields CASSSGAFSGEQYF.

The table lists this clone with a count of one. CDR3 DNA: TGTGCCAGCTCACAATGGACAGACATGAACACTGAAGCTTTCTTT. Residues: CASSQWTDMNTEAFF. This chain uses TRBV18 with TRBJ1-1; D possibly corresponds to TRBD1 (6 bases). In germline, CDR1 is KGHSH, CDR2 LQKENI. The CDR3 has 15 amino acids. V lost 4 bases and J lost 0, with 12 bases in between.

The chain links TRBV28 to TRBJ1-2; D call uncertain. CDR3 size: 16 residues. The germline gives CDR1 MDHEN, CDR2 SYDVKM. Trimming took 4 bases from V and 2 from J, leaving 17 bases between them. In DNA, the CDR3 is TGTGCCAGCAGTTCCCCCCGTCAGACCTTAAACTATGGCTACACCTTC. It yields the protein CASSSPRQTLNYGYTF.

V is TRBV7-9 and J is TRBJ1-1; 8 bases match TRBD1. Germline V gives CDR1 SEHNR, CDR2 FQNEAQ (reference sequence). After removal of 5 bases from V and 0 bases from J, the junction contained 8 bases not matched to a gene. This CDR3 spans 16 amino acids. CDR3 sequence: CASSQRQGIMNTEAFF. CDR3 nucleotide sequence: TGTGCCAGCAGCCAACGACAGGGGATAATGAACACTGAAGCTTTCTTT.

This chain links TRBV2 with TRBJ1-2; D gene ambiguous. The germline V gene has CDR1 SNHLY and CDR2 FYNNEI. This CDR3 has 13 amino acids. Deletions cut 2 bases from V and 4 bases from J, with 8 bases between. The CDR3 here is CASSEHSTYGYTF. DNA for the CDR3: TGTGCCAGCAGTGAACACAGCACCTATGGCTACACCTTC. Full variable domain (outside the CDR3, taken from reference TRBV2 and TRBJ1-2): EPEVTQTPSHQVTQMGQEVILRCVPISNHLYFYWYRQILGQKVEFLVSFYNNEISEKSEIFDDQFSVERPDGSNFTLKIRSTKLEDSAMYFCASSEHSTYGYTFGSGTRLTVV.

The chain joins TRBV14 to TRBJ2-7, with D tentatively TRBD1 (5 bases). This CDR3 spans 15 amino acids. V gave up 1 base and J gave up 2 bases, with 12 bases separating them. The germline V gene encodes CDR1 SGHDN and CDR2 FVKESK. CDR3 sequence reads: CASSQVQGFPYEQYF. The CDR3 nucleotides are TGTGCCAGCAGCCAAGTGCAGGGCTTCCCCTACGAGCAGTACTTC.